This is a list of T cell receptor beta chains from one sample in a study of tumor and adjacent non-tumor tissue in lung cancer. TCRdb reprocessed the multiplex PCR reads with MiXCR, giving one entry per CDR3 protein. The sample comprises under 150,000 distinct CDR3 sequences, about 71% of which are singletons, and 15% to 20% rests with the top ten. The sequenced sample consisted of lung tumor tissue. The receptors stem from a man aged 60 to 69 with small cell lung cancer. The CDR3 runs from the conserved cysteine through the conserved F or W. Fields, in order: clone size, D gene, V gene, J gene, CDR3 DNA, CDR3 protein. D genes are given only for firm matches. Clone size is stated in some rows and not others, as once, few, many or a class when expanded.

>-|TRBD1|TRBV6-2/TRBV6-3|TRBJ1-1
TGTGCCAGCTGTTACTCGCGACAGGGGGCTCCGGGCACTGAAGCTCTCTTT
CASCYSRQGAPGTEALF
>few|TRBD2|TRBV30|TRBJ2-1
TGTGCCTGGGTGCCCCTTACTAGCGGGGACTACAATGAGCAGTTCTTC
CAWVPLTSGDYNEQFF
>many|-|TRBV20-1|TRBJ2-7
TGCAGTGCTACCCCGACAGTCTACGAGCAGTACTTC
CSATPTVYEQYF
>-|-|TRBV11-3|TRBJ2-1
TGTGCCAGCGGTTTAGAAGGCAGGGACTACAATGAGCAGTTCTTC
CASGLEGRDYNEQFF
>-|-|TRBV5-4|TRBJ2-3
TGTGCCAGCAGCCCTCTAGGGGATACGCAGTATTTT
CASSPLGDTQYF
>many|-|TRBV11-2|TRBJ2-7
TGTGCCAGCAGCTTAGAGCTGATCAGCTCCTACGAGCAGTACTTC
CASSLELISSYEQYF
>many|TRBD1|TRBV6-6|TRBJ2-1
TGTGCCAGCCTCAGCCGGGACAGGGTTGTTGAGCAGTTCTTC
CASLSRDRVVEQFF
>-|-|TRBV7-9|TRBJ1-1
TGTGACAGCAGCCCGACCGGAACGCCGGTACAGGGTTCTTTCTTT
CDSSPTGTPVQGSFF
>-|-|TRBV4-1|TRBJ2-1
TGCGCCAGCAGCCAAGATGTGGGCAGTGATCAGTTCTTC
CASSQDVGSDQFF
>few|-|TRBV5-1|TRBJ2-1
TGCGCCAGCAGCCCCTATTCTATAGGCAGCTCCTACAATGAGCAGTTCTTC
CASSPYSIGSSYNEQFF
>many|-|TRBV12-3/TRBV12-4|TRBJ2-7
TGTGCCAGCGGTTGGCTTTTGAGCTCCTACGAGCAGTACTTC
CASGWLLSSYEQYF
>-|-|TRBV6-2/TRBV6-3|TRBJ2-3
TGTGCCAGCAGTTACGGCCGTGTTTCAGATACGCAGTATTTT
CASSYGRVSDTQYF
>-|TRBD1|TRBV6-1|TRBJ1-5
TGTGCCAGCAGGAGACAGGGTATCAATCAGCCCCAGCATTTT
CASRRQGINQPQHF
>many|-|TRBV20-1|TRBJ2-7
TGCAGTGCCCGGACTGACTCCTACGAGCAGTACTTC
CSARTDSYEQYF